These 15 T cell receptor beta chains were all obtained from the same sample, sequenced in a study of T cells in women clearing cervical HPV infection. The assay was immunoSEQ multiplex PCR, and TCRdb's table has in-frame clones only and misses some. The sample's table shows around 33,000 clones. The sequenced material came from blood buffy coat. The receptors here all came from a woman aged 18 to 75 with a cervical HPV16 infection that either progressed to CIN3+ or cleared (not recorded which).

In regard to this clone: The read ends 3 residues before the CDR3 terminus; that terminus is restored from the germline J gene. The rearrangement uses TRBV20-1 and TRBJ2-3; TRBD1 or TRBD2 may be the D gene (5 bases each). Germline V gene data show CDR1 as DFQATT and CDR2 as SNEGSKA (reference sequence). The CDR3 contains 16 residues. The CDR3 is CSARDRRIGLGQPQYF. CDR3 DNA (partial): TGCAGTGCTAGAGATCGGAGGATAGGATTGGGGCAGCCG.

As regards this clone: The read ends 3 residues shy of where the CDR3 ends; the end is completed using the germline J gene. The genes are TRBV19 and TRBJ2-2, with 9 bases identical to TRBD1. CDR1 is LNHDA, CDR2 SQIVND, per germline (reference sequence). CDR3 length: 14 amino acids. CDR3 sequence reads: CASSFGTGTEKLFF. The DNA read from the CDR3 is TGTGCCAGTAGCTTCGGGACAGGGACTGAAAAG.

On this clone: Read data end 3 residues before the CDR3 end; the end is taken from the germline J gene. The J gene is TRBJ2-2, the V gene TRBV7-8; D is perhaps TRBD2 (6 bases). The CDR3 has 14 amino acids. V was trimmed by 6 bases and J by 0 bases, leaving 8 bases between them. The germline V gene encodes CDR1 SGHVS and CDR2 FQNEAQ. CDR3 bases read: TGTGCCAGCAGACTAGCCTCGAACACCGGGGAG. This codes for CASRLASNTGE. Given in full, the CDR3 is CASRLASNTGELFF.

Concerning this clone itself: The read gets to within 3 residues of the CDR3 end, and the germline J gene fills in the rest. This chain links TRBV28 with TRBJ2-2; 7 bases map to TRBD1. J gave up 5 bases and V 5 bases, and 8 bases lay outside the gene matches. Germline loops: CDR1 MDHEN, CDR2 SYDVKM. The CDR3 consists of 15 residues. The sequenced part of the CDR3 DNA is TGTGCCAGCAGTACAGACAGGGTCTTGACCGGGGAG. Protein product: CASSTDRVLTGE. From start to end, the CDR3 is CASSTDRVLTGELFF.

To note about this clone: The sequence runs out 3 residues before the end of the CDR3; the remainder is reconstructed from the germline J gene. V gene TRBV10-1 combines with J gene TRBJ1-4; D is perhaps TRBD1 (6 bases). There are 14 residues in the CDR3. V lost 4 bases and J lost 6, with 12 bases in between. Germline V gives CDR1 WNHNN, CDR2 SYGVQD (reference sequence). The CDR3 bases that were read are TGCGCCAGCAGTGGTAAGGGGGGGGATGAAAAA. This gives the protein CASSGKGGDEK. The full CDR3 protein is CASSGKGGDEKLFF.

This CDR3 reads CSARPLRRGWNEQFF. The CDR3 DNA, read in part, is TGCAGTGCTAGACCCCTCCGGCGGGGATGGAATGAG. The rearrangement links TRBV20-1 to TRBJ2-1, with D possibly matching TRBD2 (6 bases). The CDR3 end is not reached by the read, which stops 3 residues before it; the germline J gene fills it in. There are 15 residues in the CDR3. V dropped 2 bases and J dropped 7 bases, with 18 bases sitting between them. CDR1 and CDR2 (germline): DFQATT, SNEGSKA (reference sequence).

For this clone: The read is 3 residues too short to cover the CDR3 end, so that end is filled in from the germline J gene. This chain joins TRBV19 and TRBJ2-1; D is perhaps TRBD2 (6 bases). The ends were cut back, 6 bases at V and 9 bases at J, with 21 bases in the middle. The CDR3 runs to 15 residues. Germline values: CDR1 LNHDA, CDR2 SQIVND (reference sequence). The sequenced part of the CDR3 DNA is TGTGCCAGTAGCTCTCAACCGGTCCTAGCGACTGAG. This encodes CASSSQPVLATE. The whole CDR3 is CASSSQPVLATEQFF.

CDR3 amino acids: CASSVQGGLSNQPQHF. Partial CDR3 DNA: TGTGCCAGCAGTGTACAGGGGGGCCTTAGCAATCAGCCC. The rearrangement joins TRBV2 to TRBJ1-5; TRBD1 aligns across 8 bases. The CDR3 end lies 3 residues beyond the end of the read and is filled in from the germline J gene. J was trimmed by 0 bases and V by 4 bases; bases with no gene match: 5. Germline V lookup: CDR1 SNHLY, CDR2 FYNNEI. This CDR3 region has 16 residues.

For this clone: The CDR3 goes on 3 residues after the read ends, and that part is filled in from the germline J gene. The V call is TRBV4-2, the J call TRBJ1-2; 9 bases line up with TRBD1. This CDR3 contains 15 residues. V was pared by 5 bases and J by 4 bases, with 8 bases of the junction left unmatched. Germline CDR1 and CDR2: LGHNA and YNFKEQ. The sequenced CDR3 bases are TGTGCCAGCAGCGCGGGACAGGGTACACTCTATGGC. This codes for CASSAGQGTLYG. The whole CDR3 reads CASSAGQGTLYGYTF.

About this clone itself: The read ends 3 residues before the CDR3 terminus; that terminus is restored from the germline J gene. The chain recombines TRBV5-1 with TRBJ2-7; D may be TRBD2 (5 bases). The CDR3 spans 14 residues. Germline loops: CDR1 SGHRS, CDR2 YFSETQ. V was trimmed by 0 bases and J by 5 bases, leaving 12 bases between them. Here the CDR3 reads CASSLDRPGNEQYF. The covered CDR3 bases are TGCGCCAGCAGCTTGGACCGACCGGGGAACGAG.

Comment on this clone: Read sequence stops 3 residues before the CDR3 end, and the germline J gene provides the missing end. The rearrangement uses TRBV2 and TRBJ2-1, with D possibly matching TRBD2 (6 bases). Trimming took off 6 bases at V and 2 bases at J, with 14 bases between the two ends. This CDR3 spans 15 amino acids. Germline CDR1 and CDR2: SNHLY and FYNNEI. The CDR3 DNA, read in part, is TGTGCCAGCAGGGGCGGGGTGGGGGCCTACAATGAG. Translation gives CASRGGVGAYNE. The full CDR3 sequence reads CASRGGVGAYNEQFF.

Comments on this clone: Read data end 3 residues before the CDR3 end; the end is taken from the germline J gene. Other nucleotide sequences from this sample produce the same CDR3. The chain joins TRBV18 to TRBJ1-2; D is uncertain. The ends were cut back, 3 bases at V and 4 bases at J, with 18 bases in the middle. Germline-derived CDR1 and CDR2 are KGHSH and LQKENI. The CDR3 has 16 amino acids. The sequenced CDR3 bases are TGTGCCAGCTCACCCATAGTCGGAGGATCAGGCTATGGC. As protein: CASSPIVGGSGYG. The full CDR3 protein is CASSPIVGGSGYGYTF.

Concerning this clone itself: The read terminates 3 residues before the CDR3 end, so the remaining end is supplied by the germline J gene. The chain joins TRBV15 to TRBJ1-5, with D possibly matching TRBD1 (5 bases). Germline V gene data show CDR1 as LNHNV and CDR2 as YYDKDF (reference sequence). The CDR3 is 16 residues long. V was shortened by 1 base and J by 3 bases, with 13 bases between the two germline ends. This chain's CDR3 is CATSRVTGNFNQPQHF. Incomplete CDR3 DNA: TGTGCCACCAGCAGAGTAACAGGAAACTTCAATCAGCCC. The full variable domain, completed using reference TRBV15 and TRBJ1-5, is DAMVIQNPRYQVTQFGKPVTLSCSQTLNHNVMYWYQQKSSQAPKLLFHYYDKDFNNEADTPDNFQSRRPNTSFCFLDIRSPGLGDTAMYLCATSRVTGNFNQPQHFGDGTRLSIL.

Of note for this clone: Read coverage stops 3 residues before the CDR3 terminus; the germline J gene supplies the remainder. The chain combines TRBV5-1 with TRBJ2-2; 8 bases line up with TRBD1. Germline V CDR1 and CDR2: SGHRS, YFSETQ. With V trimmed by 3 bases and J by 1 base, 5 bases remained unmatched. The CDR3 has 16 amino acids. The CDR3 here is CASSWTGHGNTGELFF. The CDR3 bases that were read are TGCGCCAGCAGCTGGACAGGGCACGGGAACACCGGGGAG.

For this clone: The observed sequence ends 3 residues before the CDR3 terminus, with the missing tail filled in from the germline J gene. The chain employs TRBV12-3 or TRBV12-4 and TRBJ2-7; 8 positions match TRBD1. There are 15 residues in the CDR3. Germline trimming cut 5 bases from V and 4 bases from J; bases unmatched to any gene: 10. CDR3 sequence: CASSPSRDRIYEQYF. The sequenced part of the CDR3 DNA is TGTGCCAGCAGTCCCAGCCGGGACAGGATTTACGAG.